Shown below are 5 T cell receptor beta chains from a single sample sequenced in a study of cytomegalovirus exposure and HLA in healthy donors. 13 Jbeta primers and 60 Vbeta primers were used for the PCR. Clones were sequenced by immunoSEQ multiplex PCR, and TCRdb holds only the in-frame ones, with some missing. Among around 180,000 clones listed, around 77% were seen once. The source material was PBMCs. The receptors stem from a man between 60 and 70 years old in good health and CMV-seronegative.

V usage is TRBV9 and J usage is TRBJ2-3; possible D gene TRBD1, 7 bases. The CDR3 spans 16 residues. Trimming took off 2 bases at V and 2 bases at J, with 15 bases between the two ends. Germline V gene sequence: CDR1 SGDLS, CDR2 YYNGEE. The DNA for the CDR3 is TGTGCCAGCAGCGTTAACAGGGGAGGTGACACAGATACGCAGTATTTT. Translation: CASSVNRGGDTDTQYF.

J is TRBJ2-2 and V is TRBV7-2; 8 bases fit TRBD2. Losses at the gene ends were 7 bases for V and 0 bases for J; bases not matched to a gene: 13. Germline V gene data show CDR1 as SGHTA and CDR2 as FQGNSA. The CDR3 consists of 18 residues. CDR3: CASIYRRIAGTNTGELFF. The DNA for the CDR3 is TGTGCCAGCATCTACCGGAGGATAGCGGGGACGAACACCGGGGAGCTGTTTTTT.

The chain employs TRBV6-5 and TRBJ2-2; 10 bases map to TRBD2. Germline-derived CDR1 and CDR2 are MNHEY and SVGAGI. J lost 4 bases, V lost 2 bases, and 4 bases had no gene match. This CDR3 is built from 16 residues. CDR3 in amino acids: CASSYVPSGSTGELFF. The CDR3 DNA follows: TGTGCCAGCAGTTACGTCCCTAGCGGGAGCACCGGGGAGCTGTTTTTT.

This chain connects TRBV5-6 to TRBJ1-5; 9 bases map to TRBD1. Germline CDR1 SGHDT, CDR2 YYEEEE. After removal of 4 bases from V and 6 bases from J, the junction contained 2 bases not matched to a gene. The CDR3 runs to 13 residues. CDR3 sequence reads: CASSLGQGQPQHF. The CDR3 coding sequence is TGTGCCAGCAGCCTGGGACAGGGTCAGCCCCAGCATTTT.

This rearrangement joins TRBV18 to TRBJ2-3; 7 positions match TRBD2. The CDR3 covers 15 residues. With V trimmed by 1 base and J by 4 bases, 5 bases remained unmatched. Germline-derived CDR1 and CDR2 are KGHSH and LQKENI. Here the CDR3 DNA reads TGTGCCAGCTCACCACGCGGGAGCCCGGCAGATACGCAGTATTTT. Translating it yields CASSPRGSPADTQYF.